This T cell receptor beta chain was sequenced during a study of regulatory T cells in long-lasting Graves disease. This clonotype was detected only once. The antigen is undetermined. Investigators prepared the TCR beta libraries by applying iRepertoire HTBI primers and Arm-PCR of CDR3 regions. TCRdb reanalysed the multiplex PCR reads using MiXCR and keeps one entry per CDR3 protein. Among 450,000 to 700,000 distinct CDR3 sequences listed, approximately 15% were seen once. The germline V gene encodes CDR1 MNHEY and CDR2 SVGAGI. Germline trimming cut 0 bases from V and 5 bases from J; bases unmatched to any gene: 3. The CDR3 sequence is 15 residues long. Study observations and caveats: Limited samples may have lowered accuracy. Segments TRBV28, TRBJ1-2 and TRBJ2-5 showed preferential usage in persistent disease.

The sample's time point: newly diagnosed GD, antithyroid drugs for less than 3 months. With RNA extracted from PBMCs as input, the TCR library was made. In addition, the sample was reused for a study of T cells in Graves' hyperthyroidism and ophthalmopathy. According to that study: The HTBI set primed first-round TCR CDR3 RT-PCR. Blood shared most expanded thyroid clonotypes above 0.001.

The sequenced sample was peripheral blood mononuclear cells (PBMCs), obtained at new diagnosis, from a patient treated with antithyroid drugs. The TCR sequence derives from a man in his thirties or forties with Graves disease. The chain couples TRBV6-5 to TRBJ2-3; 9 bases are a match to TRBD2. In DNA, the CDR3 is TGTGCCAGCAGTTACTCGACTAGCGGAGGAGATACGCAGTATTTT. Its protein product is CASSYSTSGGDTQYF.